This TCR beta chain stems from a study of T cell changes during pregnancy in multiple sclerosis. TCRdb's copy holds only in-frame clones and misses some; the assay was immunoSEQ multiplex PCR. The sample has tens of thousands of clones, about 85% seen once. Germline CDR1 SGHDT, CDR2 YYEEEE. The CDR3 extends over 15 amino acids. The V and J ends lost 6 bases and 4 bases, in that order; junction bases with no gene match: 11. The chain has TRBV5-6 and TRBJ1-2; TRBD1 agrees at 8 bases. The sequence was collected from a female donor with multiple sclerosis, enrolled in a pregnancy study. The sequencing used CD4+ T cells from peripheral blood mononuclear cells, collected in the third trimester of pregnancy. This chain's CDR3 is CASNLGQEVIYGYTF. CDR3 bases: TGTGCCAGCAACCTGGGACAGGAGGTCATCTATGGCTACACCTTC. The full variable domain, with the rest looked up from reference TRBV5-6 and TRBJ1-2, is DAGVTQSPTHLIKTRGQQVTLRCSPKSGHDTVSWYQQALGQGPQFIFQYYEEEERQRGNFPDRFSGHQFPNYSSELNVNALLLGDSALYLCASNLGQEVIYGYTFGSGTRLTVV.